One TCR beta chain is described in this entry. V shed 4 bases and J shed 5 bases, with 14 bases lying between them. The CDR3 extends over 14 amino acids. CDR1 SQVTM and CDR2 ANQGSEA come from the germline V gene. This sample is part of a study of T cell repertoires in cytomegalovirus infection. Using its own MiXCR run on the reads, TCRdb lists one record per CDR3 protein. Among about 190,000 distinct CDR3 sequences listed, roughly 27% were seen once. Sequencing was performed on PBMCs. The chain uses TRBV29-1 and TRBJ2-2; possibly TRBD2 for D (7 bases). The receptor comes from a human donor in good health (CMV status not recorded). Some clones in this sample may be carry-over from other donors' samples. The CDR3 sequence is CSVVGGPRTGELFF. The CDR3 region has the DNA TGCAGCGTTGTGGGGGGGCCTCGGACCGGGGAGCTGTTTTTT.